The clone carrying this TCR beta chain has a count of ten or more. What it recognizes is unknown. Each CDR3 protein is one row after TCRdb ran MiXCR on the 5' RACE reads. Altogether about 320,000 distinct CDR3 sequences are present, approximately 4% being singletons, with the ten largest covering around 19%. This sample is part of a study of T cells after yellow fever vaccination. Turning to the study itself: With SMART-Seq v4 Ultra Low Input, the fractions containing low cell numbers were prepared.

V dropped 8 bases and J dropped 0 bases, with 10 bases sitting between them. From germline, CDR1 is MNHEY and CDR2 SVGAGI. CDR3 length: 13 residues. General study points: Most primary-vaccination clones reappeared after the booster (approximately 95% CD4, about 88% CD8).

The material was PBMCs, obtained 15 days after the yellow fever booster vaccination. The rearrangement uses TRBV6-5 and TRBJ1-2; D remains ambiguous. This receptor was obtained from a man aged 18 to 29 who received the YFV17D yellow fever vaccine. The chain's CDR3 is CASGEGTNYGYTF. CDR3 nucleotide sequence: TGTGCCAGCGGGGAAGGGACTAACTATGGCTACACCTTC.